This T cell receptor (beta chain) derives from a study of neurological immune-mediated disorders. This clonotype was detected many times. The cDNA came from 5'RACE, which used 10-nucleotide random UMIs. Every sequencing run returned over 160 million TCR-beta sequences, which were derived from 15-18 subjects. TCRdb independently ran MiXCR on the 5' RACE reads; one entry per CDR3 protein. The data contain 20,000 or so distinct CDR3 sequences, 15% of them singletons. V was cut by 1 base and J by 10 bases, with 16 bases left in between. Germline CDR1 reads DFQATT; CDR2 reads SNEGSKA (reference sequence). This CDR3 contains 13 residues.

The receptor was derived from a female donor with HTLV-1-associated myelopathy (HAM/TSP). The source material was PBMCs. The rearrangement uses TRBV20-1 and TRBJ2-5, with D possibly being TRBD1 (6 bases). The CDR3 sequence is CSARVTGNRVQYF. The CDR3 nucleotides read TGCAGTGCTAGAGTTACAGGGAATAGGGTCCAGTACTTC.